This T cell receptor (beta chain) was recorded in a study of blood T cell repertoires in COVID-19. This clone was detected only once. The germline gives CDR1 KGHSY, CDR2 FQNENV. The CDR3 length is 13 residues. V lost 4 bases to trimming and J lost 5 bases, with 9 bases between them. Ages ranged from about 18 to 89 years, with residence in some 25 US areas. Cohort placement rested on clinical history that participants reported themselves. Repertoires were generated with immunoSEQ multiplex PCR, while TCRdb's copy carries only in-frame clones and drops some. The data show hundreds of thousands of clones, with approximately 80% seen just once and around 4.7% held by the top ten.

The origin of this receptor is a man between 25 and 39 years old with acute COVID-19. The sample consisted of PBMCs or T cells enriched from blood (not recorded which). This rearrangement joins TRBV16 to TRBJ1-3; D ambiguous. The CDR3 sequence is CASSPTLRNTIYF. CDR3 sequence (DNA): TGTGCCAGCAGCCCTACTTTGAGAAACACCATATATTTT. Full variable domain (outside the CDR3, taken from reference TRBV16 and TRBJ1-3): GEEVAQTPKHLVRGEGQKAKLYCAPIKGHSYVFWYQQVLKNEFKFLISFQNENVFDETGMPKERFSAKCLPNSPCSLEIQATKLEDSAVYFCASSPTLRNTIYFGEGSWLTVV.